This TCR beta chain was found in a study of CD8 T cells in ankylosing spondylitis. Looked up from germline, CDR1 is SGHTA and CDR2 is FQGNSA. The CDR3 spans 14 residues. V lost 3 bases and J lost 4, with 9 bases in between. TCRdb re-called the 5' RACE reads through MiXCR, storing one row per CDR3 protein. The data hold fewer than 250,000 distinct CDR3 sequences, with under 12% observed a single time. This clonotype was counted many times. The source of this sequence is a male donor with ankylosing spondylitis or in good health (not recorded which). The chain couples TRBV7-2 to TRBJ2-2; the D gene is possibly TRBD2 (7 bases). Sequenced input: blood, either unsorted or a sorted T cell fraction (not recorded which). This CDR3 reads CASSLGGGTGELFF. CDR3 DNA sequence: TGTGCCAGCAGCTTGGGAGGGGGCACCGGGGAGCTGTTTTTT.